One and the same sample provided the 3 T cell receptor beta chains below, sequenced in a study of radiotherapy plus CTLA-4 blockade in lung cancer. Measured with immunoSEQ multiplex PCR; TCRdb has only the in-frame clones, and not every one. The sample has 120,000 or so clones, 78% seen once. This specimen consisted of peripheral blood, obtained from a patient treated with radiotherapy plus ipilimumab. These receptors came from a human donor with non-small cell lung cancer who had a partial response to radiotherapy plus ipilimumab.

This chain uses TRBV19 with TRBJ2-1; TRBD1 matches at 7 bases. This CDR3 is 13 amino acids long. V shed 7 bases, J shed 5 bases, and the junction held 5 bases outside the gene matches. Germline V CDR1 and CDR2: LNHDA, SQIVND (reference sequence). Here the CDR3 reads CASMTGRDNEQFF. CDR3 DNA sequence: TGTGCCAGTATGACAGGGAGAGACAATGAGCAGTTCTTC.

The rearrangement uses TRBV7-9 and TRBJ2-7; tentatively, D is TRBD2 (5 bases). The CDR3 is 13 amino acids. The germline V and J ends were trimmed by 4 bases and 6 bases, with 13 bases remaining between them. Germline loops: CDR1 SEHNR, CDR2 FQNEAQ (reference sequence). This CDR3 is CASSSRGPSEQYV. The CDR3 region has the DNA TGTGCCAGCAGCTCCAGAGGGCCATCCGAGCAGTACGTC.

This clone was counted a single time. This sequence joins TRBV15 and TRBJ2-2, with D possibly TRBD1 on 6 matching bases. This CDR3 region has 14 residues. Germline CDR1 and CDR2: LNHNV and YYDKDF (reference sequence). V lost 1 base and J lost 3, with 6 bases in between. The CDR3 DNA is TGTGCCACCAGCAGAGGGACAGACACCGGGGAGCTGTTTTTT. This gives the protein CATSRGTDTGELFF.